These 9 T cell receptor beta chains originate from one sample sequenced in a study of blood T cell repertoires in COVID-19. Clones were sequenced by immunoSEQ multiplex PCR, and TCRdb holds only the in-frame ones, with some missing. The sample contains approximately 15,000 clones, approximately 90% of which appear only once. Material: peripheral blood. These receptors were collected from a human donor in a cohort sampled during active COVID-19.

The chain joins TRBV9 to TRBJ2-3; D is uncertain. CDR1 is SGDLS and CDR2 is YYNGEE in the germline V gene. V was trimmed by 3 bases and J by 10 bases, leaving 18 bases between them. The CDR3 consists of 14 residues. CDR3 sequence reads: CASSARNTLPAQYF. CDR3 sequence (DNA): TGTGCCAGCAGCGCCAGGAATACCCTACCTGCGCAGTATTTT.

J is TRBJ2-7 and V is TRBV19, with 9 nucleotides matching TRBD1. The CDR3 loop spans 14 amino acids. Losses at the gene ends were 4 bases for V and 4 bases for J; bases not matched to a gene: 5. Germline lookup yields CDR1 LNHDA and CDR2 SQIVND (reference sequence). The CDR3 protein is CASSTGQGRYEQYF. In DNA, the CDR3 is TGTGCCAGTAGTACAGGACAGGGGCGTTACGAGCAGTACTTC. Using reference TRBV19 and TRBJ2-7 for the parts outside the CDR3, the full variable domain is DGGITQSPKYLFRKEGQNVTLSCEQNLNHDAMYWYRQDPGQGLRLIYYSQIVNDFQKGDIAEGYSVSREKKESFPLTVTSAQKNPTAFYLCASSTGQGRYEQYFGPGTRLTVT.

The chain carries TRBV12-3 or TRBV12-4 and TRBJ1-2, with no clear D. The CDR3 is 13 residues long. V gave up 1 base and J gave up 6 bases, with 9 bases separating them. CDR3 sequence (DNA): TGTGCCAGCAGTTTAGTGGGCGCCCATGGCTACACCTTC. Translated: CASSLVGAHGYTF.

The chain has TRBV5-1 and TRBJ2-5, with a tentative D call TRBD1 (6 bases). The CDR3 covers 15 residues. CDR1 is SGHRS and CDR2 is YFSETQ in the germline V gene. V was cut by 4 bases and J by 2 bases, with 15 bases left in between. The CDR3 nucleotides read TGCGCCAGCAGCCCTTCCAGGGGCAAGCAAGAGACCCAGTACTTC. It translates to CASSPSRGKQETQYF. The complete variable domain, with remaining parts taken from reference TRBV5-1 and TRBJ2-5, reads KAGVTQTPRYLIKTRGQQVTLSCSPISGHRSVSWYQQTPGQGLQFLFEYFSETQRNKGNFPGRFSGRQFSNSRSEMNVSTLELGDSALYLCASSPSRGKQETQYFGPGTRLLVL.

The V and J genes are TRBV4-3 and TRBJ2-1; 9 nucleotides align to TRBD1. J lost 16 bases, V lost 1 base, and 5 bases had no gene match. CDR1 is LGHNA and CDR2 is YSLEER in the germline V gene. This CDR3 region has 12 residues. CDR3 sequence (DNA): TGCGCCAGCAGCCAAGCCGGGACAGGGTTTTTCTTC. It is translated as CASSQAGTGFFF.

The rearrangement joins TRBV7-8 to TRBJ1-2, with TRBD1 identical over 9 bases. V shed 1 base and J 0 bases; nucleotides not matched to a gene: 6. Germline CDR1 and CDR2: SGHVS and FQNEAQ. This CDR3 has 17 residues. This CDR3 reads CASSLGRDRDTNYGYTF. CDR3 nucleotides: TGTGCCAGCAGCTTAGGGAGGGACAGGGACACTAACTATGGCTACACCTTC.

The V call is TRBV5-1, the J call TRBJ1-1; 7 bases align to TRBD1. There are 15 residues in the CDR3. Germline trimming cut 4 bases from V and 0 bases from J; bases unmatched to any gene: 6. The germline CDR1 and CDR2 sequences are SGHRS and YFSETQ. The CDR3 DNA sequence: TGCGCCAGCAGCCTCCAGGGGGACATGAACACTGAAGCTTTCTTT. This sequence encodes CASSLQGDMNTEAFF.

The chain recombines TRBV4-1 with TRBJ2-5; 11 positions match TRBD2. J gave up 5 bases and V 5 bases, and 13 bases lay outside the gene matches. Germline V gene data show CDR1 as MGHRA and CDR2 as YSYEKL. CDR3 length: 17 amino acids. CDR3 DNA: TGCGCCAGCAGCTCACGAAGCACTAGCGGGGGCTTGGAGACCCAGTACTTC. As protein: CASSSRSTSGGLETQYF.

This clone was detected only once. The rearrangement joins TRBV4-3 to TRBJ2-3, with 16 positions matching TRBD2. Germline lookup yields CDR1 LGHNA and CDR2 YSLEER. Trimming at V came to 4 bases and at J to 7 bases, leaving 17 bases not matched to a gene. There are 20 residues in the CDR3. Written as DNA, the CDR3 is TGCGCCAGCAGCCTTGGAGTTCCCGGGACTAGCGGGGGGGCGTTAAATACGCAGTATTTT. Protein sequence: CASSLGVPGTSGGALNTQYF.